The sequence of this T cell receptor (beta chain) was determined in a study of blood T cell repertoires in COVID-19. Overall study context: In each case, the material was cDNA or gDNA derived from T cells, B-cell-depleted T cells, or PBMCs.

Clinical histories supplied by participants themselves formed the basis of cohort assignment. Authors' analysis steps: Counts of nucleated cells, estimated from reference gene primer amplification, were obtained. Measured with immunoSEQ multiplex PCR; TCRdb has only the in-frame clones, and not every one. From that table come the V and J calls and clone size; the DNA was used to work out D and trimming. The sample consists of about 480,000 clones, approximately 90% of them appearing once. This clone was counted once. Germline CDR1 is SGHRS and CDR2 is YFSETQ. The CDR3 covers 15 residues. Trimming removed 0 bases from V and 3 bases from J, with 12 bases in between.

This chain joins TRBV5-1 and TRBJ2-5; possible D gene TRBD1, 5 bases. The sequenced material came from PBMCs or T cells enriched from blood (not recorded which). The origin of this receptor is a woman aged 40 to 50 who had recovered from COVID-19. In DNA, the CDR3 is TGCGCCAGCAGCTTGGCCCACGACAGCGAAGAGACCCAGTACTTC. Amino acid sequence: CASSLAHDSEETQYF.